This T cell receptor (beta chain) was found in a study of blood T cell repertoires in COVID-19. Study-wide background: Specimens from acute and convalescent COVID-19 originated in the United States, Italy and Spain.

Assay used: immunoSEQ multiplex PCR; TCRdb lists only in-frame clones, some missing. The table has over 50,000 clones, around 87% seen once; the top ten hold around 6.1%. The CDR3 is 13 amino acids. Between the trimmed V and J ends, which lost 6 bases and 7 bases, there was a span of 13 bases. Looked up from germline, CDR1 is KGHSH and CDR2 is LQKENI. This clone turned up a few times. The chain carries TRBV18 and TRBJ1-5; no reliable D call. Specimen: peripheral blood. The clonotype originates from a man aged 60 to 69 with acute or convalescent COVID-19. This chain's CDR3 is CASSTGSEQPQHF. The CDR3 coding sequence is TGTGCCAGCTCCACGGGTTCGGAGCAGCCCCAGCATTTT.